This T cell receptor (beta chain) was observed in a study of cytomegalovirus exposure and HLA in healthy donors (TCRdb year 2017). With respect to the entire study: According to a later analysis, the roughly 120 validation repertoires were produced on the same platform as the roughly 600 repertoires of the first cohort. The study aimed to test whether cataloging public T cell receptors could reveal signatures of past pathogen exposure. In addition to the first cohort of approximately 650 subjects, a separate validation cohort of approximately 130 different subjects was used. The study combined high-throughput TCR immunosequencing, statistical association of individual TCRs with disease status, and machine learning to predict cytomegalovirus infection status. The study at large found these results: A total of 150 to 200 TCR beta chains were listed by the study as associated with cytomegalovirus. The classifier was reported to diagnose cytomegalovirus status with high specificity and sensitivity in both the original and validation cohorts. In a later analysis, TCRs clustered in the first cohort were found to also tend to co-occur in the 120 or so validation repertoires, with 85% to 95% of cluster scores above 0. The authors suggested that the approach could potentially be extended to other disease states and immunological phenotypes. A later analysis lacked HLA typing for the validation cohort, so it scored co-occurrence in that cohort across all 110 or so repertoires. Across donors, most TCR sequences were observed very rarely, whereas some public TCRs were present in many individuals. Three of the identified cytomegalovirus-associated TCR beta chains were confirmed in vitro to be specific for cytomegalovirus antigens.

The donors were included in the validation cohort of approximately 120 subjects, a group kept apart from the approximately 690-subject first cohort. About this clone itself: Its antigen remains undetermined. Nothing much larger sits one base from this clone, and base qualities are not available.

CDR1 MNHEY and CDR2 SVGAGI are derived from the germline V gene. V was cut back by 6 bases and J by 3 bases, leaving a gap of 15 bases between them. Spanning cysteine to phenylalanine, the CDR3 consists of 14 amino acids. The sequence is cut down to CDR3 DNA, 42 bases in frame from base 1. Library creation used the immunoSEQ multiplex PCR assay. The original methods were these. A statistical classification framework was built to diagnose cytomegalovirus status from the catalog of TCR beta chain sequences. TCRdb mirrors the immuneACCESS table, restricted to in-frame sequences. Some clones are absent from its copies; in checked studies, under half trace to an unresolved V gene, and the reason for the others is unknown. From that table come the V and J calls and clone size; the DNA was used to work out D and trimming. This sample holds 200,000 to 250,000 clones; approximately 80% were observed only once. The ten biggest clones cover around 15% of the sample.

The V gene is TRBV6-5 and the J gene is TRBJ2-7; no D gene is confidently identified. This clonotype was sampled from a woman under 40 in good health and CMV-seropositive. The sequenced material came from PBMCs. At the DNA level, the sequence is TGTGCCAGCAGCCCCTCTGGCGTCGGCTACGAGCAGTACTTC. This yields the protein CASSPSGVGYEQYF.